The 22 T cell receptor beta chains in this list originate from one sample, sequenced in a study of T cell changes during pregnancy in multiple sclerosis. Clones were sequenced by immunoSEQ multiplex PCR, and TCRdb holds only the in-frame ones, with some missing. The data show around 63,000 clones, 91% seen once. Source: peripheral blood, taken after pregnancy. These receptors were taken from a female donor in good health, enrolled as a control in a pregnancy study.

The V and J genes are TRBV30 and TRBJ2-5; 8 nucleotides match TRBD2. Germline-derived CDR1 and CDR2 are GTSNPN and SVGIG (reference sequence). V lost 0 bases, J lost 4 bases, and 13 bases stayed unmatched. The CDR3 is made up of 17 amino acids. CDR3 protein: CAWSVGSGGLIGETQYF. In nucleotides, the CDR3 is TGTGCCTGGAGTGTCGGGAGCGGGGGCTTAATTGGAGAGACCCAGTACTTC.

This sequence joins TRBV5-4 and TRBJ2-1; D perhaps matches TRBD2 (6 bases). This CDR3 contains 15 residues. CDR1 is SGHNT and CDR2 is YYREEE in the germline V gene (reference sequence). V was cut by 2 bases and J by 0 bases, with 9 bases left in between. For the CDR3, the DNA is TGTGCCAGCAGCTTCCCGGGGGACTCCTACAATGAGCAGTTCTTC. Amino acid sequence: CASSFPGDSYNEQFF.

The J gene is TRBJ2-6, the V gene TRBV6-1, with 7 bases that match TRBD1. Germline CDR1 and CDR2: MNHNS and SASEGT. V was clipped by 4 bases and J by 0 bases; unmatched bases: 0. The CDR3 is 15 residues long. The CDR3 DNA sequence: TGTGCCAGCAGTGGACAGGGCTCTGGGGCCAACGTCCTGACTTTC. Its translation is CASSGQGSGANVLTF.

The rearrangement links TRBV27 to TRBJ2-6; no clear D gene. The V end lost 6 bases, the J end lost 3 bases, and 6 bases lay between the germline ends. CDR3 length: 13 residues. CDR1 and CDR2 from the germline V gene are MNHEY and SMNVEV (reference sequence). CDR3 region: CASRSVGANVLTF. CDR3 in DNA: TGTGCCAGCAGGAGCGTTGGGGCCAACGTCCTGACTTTC.

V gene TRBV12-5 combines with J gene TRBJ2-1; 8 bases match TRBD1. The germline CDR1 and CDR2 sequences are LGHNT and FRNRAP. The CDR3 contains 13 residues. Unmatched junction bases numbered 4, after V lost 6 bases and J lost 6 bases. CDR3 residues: CASGTGVINEQFF. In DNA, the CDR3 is TGTGCTAGTGGGACAGGGGTAATCAATGAGCAGTTCTTC.

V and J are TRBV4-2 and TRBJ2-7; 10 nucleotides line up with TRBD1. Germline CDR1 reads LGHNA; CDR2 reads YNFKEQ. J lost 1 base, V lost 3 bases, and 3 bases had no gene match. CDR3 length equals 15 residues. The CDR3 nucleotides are TGTGCCAGCAGCCAGTCGGGACAGGGGTCCTACGAGCAGTACTTC. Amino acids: CASSQSGQGSYEQYF.

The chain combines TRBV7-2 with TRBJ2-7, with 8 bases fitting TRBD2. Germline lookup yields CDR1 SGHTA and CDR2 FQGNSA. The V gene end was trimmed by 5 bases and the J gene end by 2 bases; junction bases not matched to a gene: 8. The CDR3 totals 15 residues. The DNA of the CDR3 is TGTGCCAGCAGCACCTCAGCGGGGGCCGCCTACGAGCAGTACTTC. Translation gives CASSTSAGAAYEQYF.

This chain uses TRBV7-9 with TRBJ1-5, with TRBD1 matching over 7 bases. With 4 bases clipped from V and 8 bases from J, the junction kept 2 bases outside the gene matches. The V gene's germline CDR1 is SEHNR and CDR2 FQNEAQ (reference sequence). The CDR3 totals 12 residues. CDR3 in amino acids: CASSSDREPQHF. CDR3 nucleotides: TGTGCCAGCAGCTCCGACAGGGAGCCCCAGCATTTT.

CDR3 loop: CASHPWEAVFTEAFF. In DNA, the CDR3 is TGTGCCAGCCATCCCTGGGAGGCGGTCTTCACTGAAGCTTTCTTT. This chain connects TRBV27 to TRBJ1-1; D unresolved. The germline CDR1 and CDR2 sequences are MNHEY and SMNVEV (reference sequence). This CDR3 has 15 residues. V was trimmed by 8 bases and J by 4 bases, leaving 20 bases between them.

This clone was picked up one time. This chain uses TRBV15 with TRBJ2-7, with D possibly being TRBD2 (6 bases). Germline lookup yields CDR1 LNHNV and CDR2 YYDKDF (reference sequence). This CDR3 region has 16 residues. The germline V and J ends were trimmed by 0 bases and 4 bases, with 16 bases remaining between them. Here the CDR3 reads CATSRDYGASGYEQYF. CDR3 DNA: TGTGCCACCAGCAGAGATTACGGAGCGAGCGGGTACGAGCAGTACTTC.

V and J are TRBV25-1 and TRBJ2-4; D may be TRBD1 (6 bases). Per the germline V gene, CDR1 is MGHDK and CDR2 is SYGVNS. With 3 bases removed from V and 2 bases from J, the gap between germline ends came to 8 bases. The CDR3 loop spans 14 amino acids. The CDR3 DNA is TGTGCCAGCAGTGATGACAGGACCAAAAACATTCAGTACTTC. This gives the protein CASSDDRTKNIQYF.

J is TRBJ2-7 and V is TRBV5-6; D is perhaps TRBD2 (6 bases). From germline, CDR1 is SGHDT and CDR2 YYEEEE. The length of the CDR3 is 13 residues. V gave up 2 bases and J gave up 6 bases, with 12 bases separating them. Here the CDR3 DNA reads TGTGCCAGCAGCTTAAGAAGGGGAGGCGAGCAGTACTTC. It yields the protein CASSLRRGGEQYF.

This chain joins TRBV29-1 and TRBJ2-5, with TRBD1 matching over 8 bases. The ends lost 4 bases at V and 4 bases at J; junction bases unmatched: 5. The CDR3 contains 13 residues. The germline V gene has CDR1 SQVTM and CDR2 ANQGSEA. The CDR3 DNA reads TGCAGCGTTGTAACAGGGGGGTTAGAGACCCAGTACTTC. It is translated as CSVVTGGLETQYF.

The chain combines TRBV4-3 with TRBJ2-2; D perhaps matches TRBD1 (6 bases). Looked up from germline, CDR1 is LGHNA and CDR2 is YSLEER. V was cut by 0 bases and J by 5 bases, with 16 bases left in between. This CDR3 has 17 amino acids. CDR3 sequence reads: CASSQDPPDRLTGELFF. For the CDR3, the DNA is TGCGCCAGCAGCCAAGATCCTCCGGACAGATTAACCGGGGAGCTGTTTTTT.

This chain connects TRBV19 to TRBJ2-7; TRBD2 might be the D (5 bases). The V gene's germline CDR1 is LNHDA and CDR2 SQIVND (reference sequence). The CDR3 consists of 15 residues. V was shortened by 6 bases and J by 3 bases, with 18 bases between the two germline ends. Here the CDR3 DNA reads TGTGCCAGTAGCCCCGTGGCTAGCAGGCGCTACGAGCAGTACTTC. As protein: CASSPVASRRYEQYF.

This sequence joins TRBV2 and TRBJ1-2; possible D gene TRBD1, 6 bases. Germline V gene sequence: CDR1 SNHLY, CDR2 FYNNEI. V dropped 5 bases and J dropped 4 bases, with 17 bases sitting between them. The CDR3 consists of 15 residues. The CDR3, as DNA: TGTGCCAGCAGTACCACAGGGCAACCTTTCTATGGCTACACCTTC. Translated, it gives CASSTTGQPFYGYTF.

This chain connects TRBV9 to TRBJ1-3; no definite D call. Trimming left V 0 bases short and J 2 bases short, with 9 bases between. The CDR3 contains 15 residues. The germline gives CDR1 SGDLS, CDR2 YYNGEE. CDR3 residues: CASSVDGGTGNTIYF. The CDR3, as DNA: TGTGCCAGCAGCGTAGACGGAGGGACTGGAAACACCATATATTTT.

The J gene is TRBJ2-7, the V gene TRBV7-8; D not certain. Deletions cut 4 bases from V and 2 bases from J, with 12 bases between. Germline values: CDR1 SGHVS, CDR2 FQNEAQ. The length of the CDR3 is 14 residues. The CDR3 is CASSSLGKTYEQYF. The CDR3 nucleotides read TGTGCCAGCAGCTCATTGGGCAAAACCTACGAGCAGTACTTC.

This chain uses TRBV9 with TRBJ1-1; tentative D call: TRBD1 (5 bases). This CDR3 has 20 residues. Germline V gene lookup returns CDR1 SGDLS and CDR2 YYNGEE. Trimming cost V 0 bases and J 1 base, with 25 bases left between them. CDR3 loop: CASSVVTDVRQWERNTEAFF. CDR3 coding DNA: TGTGCCAGCAGCGTAGTAACAGATGTGAGACAGTGGGAAAGGAACACTGAAGCTTTCTTT.

The CDR3 DNA is TGCGCCAGCAGTCAATCGACAGGGAACACCGGGGAGCTGTTTTTT. Amino acid sequence: CASSQSTGNTGELFF. The chain has TRBV23-1 and TRBJ2-2, with D possibly matching TRBD1 (6 bases). TRBV23-1 carries the ORF label, with uncertain function. Trimming stripped 0 bases from V and 1 base from J, with 6 bases between. This CDR3 has 15 amino acids.

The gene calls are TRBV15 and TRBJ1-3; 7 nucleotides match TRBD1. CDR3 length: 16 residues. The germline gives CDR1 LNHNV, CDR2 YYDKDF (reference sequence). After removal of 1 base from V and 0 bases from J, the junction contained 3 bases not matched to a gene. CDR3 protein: CATSRGGTDSGNTIYF. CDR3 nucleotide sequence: TGTGCCACCAGCAGAGGGGGGACAGACTCTGGAAACACCATATATTTT.

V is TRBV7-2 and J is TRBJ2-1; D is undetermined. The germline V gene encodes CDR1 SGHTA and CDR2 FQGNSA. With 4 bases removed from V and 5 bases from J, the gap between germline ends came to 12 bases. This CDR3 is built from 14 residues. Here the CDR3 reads CASSSHSPNNEQFF. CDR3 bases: TGTGCCAGCAGCTCCCACTCCCCAAACAATGAGCAGTTCTTC.